Sequencing of this TCR beta chain was carried out in a study of T cells in Graves' hyperthyroidism and ophthalmopathy. The definition of stable Graves' hyperthyroidism was no ophthalmopathy progression within 18 months. Findings of the study overall: Blood shared most expanded thyroid clonotypes above 0.001.

On this clonotype itself: Its antigen is undetermined.

Trimming removed 0 bases from V and 4 bases from J, with 8 bases in between. Germline CDR1 reads KGHDR; CDR2 reads SFDVKD. There are 15 residues in the CDR3. Researchers took RNA transcripts and amplified the TCR beta CDR3 regions from them. Primed by the HTBI set, a first-round RT-PCR was run on the TCR CDR3. A single record per CDR3 protein comes from TCRdb applying MiXCR to the multiplex PCR reads. The sample holds 600,000 or so distinct CDR3 sequences, 15% to 20% seen once. The sequence derives from a woman aged 25 to 39 with Graves' hyperthyroidism. This chain links TRBV24-1 with TRBJ2-2; possibly TRBD2 for D (5 bases). Sequenced sample: blood. The CDR3 nucleotides read TGTGCCACCAGTGATTTGGGAGGCGCCACCGGGGAGCTGTTTTTT. Translating it yields CATSDLGGATGELFF.